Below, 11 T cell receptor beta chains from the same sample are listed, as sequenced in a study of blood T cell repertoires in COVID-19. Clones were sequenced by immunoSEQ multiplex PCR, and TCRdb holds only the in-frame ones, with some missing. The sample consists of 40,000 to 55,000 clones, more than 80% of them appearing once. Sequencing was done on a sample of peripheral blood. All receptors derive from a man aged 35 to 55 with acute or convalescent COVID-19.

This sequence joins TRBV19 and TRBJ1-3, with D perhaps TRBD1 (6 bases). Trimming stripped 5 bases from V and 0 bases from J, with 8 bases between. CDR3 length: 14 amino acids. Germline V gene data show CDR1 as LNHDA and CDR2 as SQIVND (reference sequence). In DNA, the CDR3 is TGTGCCAGTAGTGTGGGGGCCTCTGGAAACACCATATATTTT. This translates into CASSVGASGNTIYF.

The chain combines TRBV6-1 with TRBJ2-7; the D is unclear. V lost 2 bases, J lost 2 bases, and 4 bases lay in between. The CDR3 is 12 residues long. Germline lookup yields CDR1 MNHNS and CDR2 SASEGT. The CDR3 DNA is TGTGCCAGCAGTGAAACTCCCTACGAGCAGTACTTC. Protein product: CASSETPYEQYF.

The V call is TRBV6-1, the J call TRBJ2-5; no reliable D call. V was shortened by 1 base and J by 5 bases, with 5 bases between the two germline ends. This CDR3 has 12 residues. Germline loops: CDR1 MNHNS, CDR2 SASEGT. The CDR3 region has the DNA TGTGCCAGCAGTGAAGTCGGGGAGACCCAGTACTTC. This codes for CASSEVGETQYF.

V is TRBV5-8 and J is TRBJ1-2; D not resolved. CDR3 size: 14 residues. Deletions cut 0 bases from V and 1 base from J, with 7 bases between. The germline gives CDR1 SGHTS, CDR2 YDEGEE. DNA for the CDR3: TGTGCCAGCAGCTTGGGTCGGGGTAACTATGGCTACACCTTC. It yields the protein CASSLGRGNYGYTF.

The CDR3 sequence: CATSWDRDYEQYV. The DNA of the CDR3 is TGTGCCACCAGTTGGGACAGGGACTACGAGCAGTACGTC. V usage is TRBV24-1 and J usage is TRBJ2-7; 9 nucleotides line up with TRBD1. Germline trimming cut 6 bases from V and 3 bases from J; bases unmatched to any gene: 2. This CDR3 comprises 13 residues. Germline V gene data show CDR1 as KGHDR and CDR2 as SFDVKD.

The CDR3 bases are TGTGCCAGCAGCGCTTCTAGCGGAACCGTTTACGAGCAGTACTTC. Translation: CASSASSGTVYEQYF. The genes are TRBV7-9 and TRBJ2-7; 7 bases are a match to TRBD2. Losses at the gene ends were 5 bases for V and 4 bases for J; bases not matched to a gene: 11. The germline V gene encodes CDR1 SEHNR and CDR2 FQNEAQ (reference sequence). The CDR3 length is 15 residues.

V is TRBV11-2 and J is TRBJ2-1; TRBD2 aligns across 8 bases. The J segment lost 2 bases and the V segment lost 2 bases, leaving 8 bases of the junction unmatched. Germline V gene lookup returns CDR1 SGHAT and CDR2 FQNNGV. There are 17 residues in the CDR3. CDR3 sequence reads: CASSLNSAGGTYNEQFF. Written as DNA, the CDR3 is TGTGCCAGCAGCTTAAATTCCGCGGGGGGAACCTACAATGAGCAGTTCTTC.

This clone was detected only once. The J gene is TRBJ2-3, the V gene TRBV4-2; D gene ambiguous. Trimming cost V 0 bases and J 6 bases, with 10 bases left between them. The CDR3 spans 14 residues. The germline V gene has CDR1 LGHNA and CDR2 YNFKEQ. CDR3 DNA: TGTGCCAGCAGCCAAGATTACAGAACGGATACGCAGTATTTT. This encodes CASSQDYRTDTQYF.

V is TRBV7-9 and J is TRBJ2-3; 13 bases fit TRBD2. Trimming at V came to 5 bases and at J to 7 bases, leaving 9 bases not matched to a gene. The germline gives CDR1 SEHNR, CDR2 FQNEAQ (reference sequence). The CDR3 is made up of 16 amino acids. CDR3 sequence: CASSGSTSGRQNTQYF. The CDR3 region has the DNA TGTGCCAGCAGCGGATCGACTAGCGGGAGGCAAAATACGCAGTATTTT.

In DNA form, the CDR3 reads TGTGCCACCAGCAGAGAGGAACTAGTAACCTACAATGAGCAGTTCTTC. Protein product: CATSREELVTYNEQFF. V is TRBV15 and J is TRBJ2-1; D may be TRBD2 (5 bases). Trimming removed 0 bases from V and 2 bases from J, with 11 bases in between. CDR1 and CDR2 (germline): LNHNV, YYDKDF (reference sequence). The CDR3 sequence is 16 residues long.

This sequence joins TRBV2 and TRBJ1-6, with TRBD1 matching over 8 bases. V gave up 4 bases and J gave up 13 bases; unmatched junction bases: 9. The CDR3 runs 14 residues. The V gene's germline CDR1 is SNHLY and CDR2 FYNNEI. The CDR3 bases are TGTGCCAGCAGTGCTAGGACAGGGAGGGAGCCCCTCCACTTT. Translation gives CASSARTGREPLHF.